This T cell receptor beta chain was recovered during a study of OX40 agonist ivuxolimab in advanced cancers. Concerning the study at large: Ivuxolimab was an agonistic, fully human IgG2 monoclonal antibody directed against OX40 (CD134), a costimulatory receptor. Intravenous ivuxolimab was administered to patients every 2 weeks at six dose levels: 0.01, 0.1, 0.3, 1.5, 3 and 10 mg/kg. Of the roughly 52 dose-escalation patients, hepatocellular carcinoma was present in around 20, melanoma in approximately 15, renal cell carcinoma in 9 and head and neck cancer in 9. A male proportion of roughly 80% and a mean age of roughly 55 years, ranging from about 23 to 90, were recorded for the dose-escalation cohort. Patients were allowed to have had prior anti-PD-1, anti-PD-L1 or anti-CTLA-4 therapy, and 40% of the dose-escalation patients had previously received checkpoint inhibitors. Partial responses occurred in three dose-escalation patients, of whom one had hepatocellular carcinoma and two had cutaneous melanoma. The point of sequencing TCRbeta in the periphery was to test whether ivuxolimab changed TCR sequence diversity and drove clonal T-cell expansion. The paper covers the monotherapy dose-escalation part of the phase I ivuxolimab trial, which included N of about 56 patients.

V lost 5 bases and J lost 0 bases; the stretch between them is 5 bases long. Spanning cysteine to phenylalanine, the CDR3 consists of 13 amino acids. The retained sequence is limited to the CDR3, 39 bases, with the frame set at the first base. For CDR1 and CDR2, the germline V gene (reference sequence) lists LNHDA and SQIVND. Genomic DNA was isolated from the sorted cells so that the TCRbeta CDR3 region could be sequenced. The immunoSEQ Assay was used for sequencing of TCRbeta CDR3 regions. TCRdb's version of the immuneACCESS table is confined to in-frame rearrangements and falls short of the full clone set. An unresolved V gene accounts for under half of the shortfall where checked; the remainder is of unknown origin. The sample table records more than 15,000 clones; about 70% of these occur just once. The ten most abundant clones make up more than 25% of the sample. As regards this clone: Its antigen has not been determined. No much larger clone is present one base from it, and per-base qualities are unavailable.

Study-wide conclusions, independent of this receptor: After ivuxolimab, more expanded clones were found on average in CD8+ T cells than in CD4+ T cells. At doses of 0.1 to 3.0 mg/kg, clonal expansion of both CD4+ and CD8+ T cells in blood was seen between baseline and week 6. Low levels of normalized T-cell clonal expansion were also seen in some patients who did not respond. The antigen specificity of the clonally expanded peripheral T cells was not determined. In the 0.1-3.0 mg/kg groups, partial responders had among the lowest normalized peripheral clonal expansion, particularly in CD8+ T cells.

The trial excluded patients who had a history of autoimmune disease or who were on systemic immunosuppression. In every dose cohort, peripheral blood was drawn for TCR sequencing at baseline, cycle 4 day 1, and cycle 7 day 1. Samples came from an open-label, multicenter, first-in-human phase I dose-escalation trial of ivuxolimab. Adults with locally advanced or metastatic head and neck squamous cell, hepatocellular, melanoma or renal cell carcinoma were enrolled in the trial. CD4+ and CD8+ T cells were sorted separately from peripheral blood before TCR sequencing. This clonotype was obtained from an adult with an advanced solid tumor such as melanoma, head and neck, liver or kidney cancer. The sequence links TRBV19 to TRBJ2-1, with the D gene not clear enough to name. The sample was CD4+ or CD8+ T cells sorted from blood, taken in a trial of the OX40 agonist ivuxolimab. The DNA is TGTGCCAGTAGTGCTTTCTCCTACAATGAGCAGTTCTTC. It translates to CASSAFSYNEQFF.